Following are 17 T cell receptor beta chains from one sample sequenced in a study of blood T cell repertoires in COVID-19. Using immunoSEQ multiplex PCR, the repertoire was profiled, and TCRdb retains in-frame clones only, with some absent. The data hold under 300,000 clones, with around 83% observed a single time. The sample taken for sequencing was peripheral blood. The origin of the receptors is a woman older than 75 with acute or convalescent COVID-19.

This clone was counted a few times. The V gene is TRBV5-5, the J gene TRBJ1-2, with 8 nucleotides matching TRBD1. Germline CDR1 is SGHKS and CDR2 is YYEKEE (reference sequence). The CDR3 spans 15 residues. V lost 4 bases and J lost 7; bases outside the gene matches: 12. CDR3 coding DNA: TGTGCCAGCAGCCTGACAGGGGAGGGCTTTGGTGGCTACACCTTC. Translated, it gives CASSLTGEGFGGYTF.

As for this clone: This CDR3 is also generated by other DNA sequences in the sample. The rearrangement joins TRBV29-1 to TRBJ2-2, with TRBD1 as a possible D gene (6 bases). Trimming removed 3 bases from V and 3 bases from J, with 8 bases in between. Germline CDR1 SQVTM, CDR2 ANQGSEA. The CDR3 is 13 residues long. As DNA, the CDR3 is TGCAGCGTTGACAGGGGACACACCGGGGAGCTGTTTTTT. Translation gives CSVDRGHTGELFF.

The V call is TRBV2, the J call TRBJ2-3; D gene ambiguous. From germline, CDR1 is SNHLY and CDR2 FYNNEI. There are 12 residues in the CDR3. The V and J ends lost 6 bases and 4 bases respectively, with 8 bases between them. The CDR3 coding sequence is TGTGCCAGCAGGGGCGAAGCAGATACGCAGTATTTT. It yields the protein CASRGEADTQYF.

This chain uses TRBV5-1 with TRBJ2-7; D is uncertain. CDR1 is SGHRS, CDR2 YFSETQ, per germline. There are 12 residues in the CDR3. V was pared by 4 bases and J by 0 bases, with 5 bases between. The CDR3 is CASSPNSYEQYF. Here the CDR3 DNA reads TGCGCCAGCAGCCCCAACTCCTACGAGCAGTACTTC. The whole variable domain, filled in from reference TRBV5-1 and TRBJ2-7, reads KAGVTQTPRYLIKTRGQQVTLSCSPISGHRSVSWYQQTPGQGLQFLFEYFSETQRNKGNFPGRFSGRQFSNSRSEMNVSTLELGDSALYLCASSPNSYEQYFGPGTRLTVT.

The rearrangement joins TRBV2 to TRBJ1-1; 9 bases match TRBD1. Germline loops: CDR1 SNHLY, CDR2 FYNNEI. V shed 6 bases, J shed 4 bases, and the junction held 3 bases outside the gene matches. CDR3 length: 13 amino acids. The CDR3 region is CASRTTGGTEAFF. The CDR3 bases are TGTGCCAGCAGAACGACAGGGGGCACTGAAGCTTTCTTT. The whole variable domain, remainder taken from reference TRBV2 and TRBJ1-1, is EPEVTQTPSHQVTQMGQEVILRCVPISNHLYFYWYRQILGQKVEFLVSFYNNEISEKSEIFDDQFSVERPDGSNFTLKIRSTKLEDSAMYFCASRTTGGTEAFFGQGTRLTVV.

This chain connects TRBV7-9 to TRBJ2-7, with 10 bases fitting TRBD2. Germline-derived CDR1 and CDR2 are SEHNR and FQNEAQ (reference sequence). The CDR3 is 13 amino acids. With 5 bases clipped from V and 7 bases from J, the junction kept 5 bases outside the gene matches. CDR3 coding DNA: TGTGCCAGCAGCGCCGGAGCGGGGGGGGAGCAGTACTTC. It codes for CASSAGAGGEQYF.

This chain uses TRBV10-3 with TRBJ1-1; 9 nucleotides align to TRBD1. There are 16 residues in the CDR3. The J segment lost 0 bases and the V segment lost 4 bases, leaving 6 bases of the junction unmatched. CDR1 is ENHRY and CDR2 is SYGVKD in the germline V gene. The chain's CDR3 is CAISGDRGAMNTEAFF. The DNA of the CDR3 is TGTGCCATCAGTGGAGACAGGGGGGCTATGAACACTGAAGCTTTCTTT.

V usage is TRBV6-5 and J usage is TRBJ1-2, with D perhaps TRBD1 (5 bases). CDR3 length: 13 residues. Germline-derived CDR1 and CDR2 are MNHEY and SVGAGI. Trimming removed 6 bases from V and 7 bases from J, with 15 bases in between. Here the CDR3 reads CASSTGSYFGYTF. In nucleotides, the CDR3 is TGTGCCAGCAGCACAGGTTCTTATTTTGGCTACACCTTC.

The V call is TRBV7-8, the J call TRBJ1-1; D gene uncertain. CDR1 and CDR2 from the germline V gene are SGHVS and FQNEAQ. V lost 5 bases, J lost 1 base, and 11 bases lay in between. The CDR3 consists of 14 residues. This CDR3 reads CASSGRWGNTEAFF. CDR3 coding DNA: TGTGCCAGCAGCGGGAGGTGGGGGAACACTGAAGCTTTCTTT.

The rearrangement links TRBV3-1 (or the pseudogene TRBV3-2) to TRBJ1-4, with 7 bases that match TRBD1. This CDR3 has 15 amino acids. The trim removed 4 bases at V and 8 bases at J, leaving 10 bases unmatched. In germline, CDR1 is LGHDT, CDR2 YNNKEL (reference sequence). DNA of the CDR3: TGTGCCAGCAGCCTGACGCGGACAGGTAGAGAAAAACTGTTTTTT. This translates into CASSLTRTGREKLFF.

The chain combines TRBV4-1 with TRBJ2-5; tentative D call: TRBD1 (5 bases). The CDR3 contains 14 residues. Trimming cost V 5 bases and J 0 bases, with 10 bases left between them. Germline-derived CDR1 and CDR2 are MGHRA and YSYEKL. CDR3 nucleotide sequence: TGCGCCAGCAGCAAGACAGAGGACCAAGAGACCCAGTACTTC. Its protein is CASSKTEDQETQYF.

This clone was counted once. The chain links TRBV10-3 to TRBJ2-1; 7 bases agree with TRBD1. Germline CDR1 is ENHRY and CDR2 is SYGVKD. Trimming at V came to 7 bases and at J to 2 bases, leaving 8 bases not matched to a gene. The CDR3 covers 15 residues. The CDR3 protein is CAIKNTGDPYNEQFF. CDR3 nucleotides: TGTGCCATCAAAAACACAGGGGACCCCTACAATGAGCAGTTCTTC.

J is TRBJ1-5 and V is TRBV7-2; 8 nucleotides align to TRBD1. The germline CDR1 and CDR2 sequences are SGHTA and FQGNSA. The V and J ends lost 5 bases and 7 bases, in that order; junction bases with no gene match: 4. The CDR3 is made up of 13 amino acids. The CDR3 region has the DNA TGTGCCAGCAGCGACAGGGGATGGCAGCCCCAGCATTTT. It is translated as CASSDRGWQPQHF. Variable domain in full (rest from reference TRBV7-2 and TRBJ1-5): GAGVSQSPSNKVTEKGKDVELRCDPISGHTALYWYRQSLGQGLEFLIYFQGNSAPDKSGLPSDRFSAERTGGSVSTLTIQRTQQEDSAVYLCASSDRGWQPQHFGDGTRLSIL.

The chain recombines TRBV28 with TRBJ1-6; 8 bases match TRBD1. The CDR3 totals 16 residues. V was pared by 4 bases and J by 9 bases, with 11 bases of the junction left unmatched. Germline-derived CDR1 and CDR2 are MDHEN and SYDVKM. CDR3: CASSSLRTGRISPLHF. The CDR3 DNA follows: TGTGCCAGCAGTTCGCTCAGGACAGGGAGAATTTCACCCCTCCACTTT.

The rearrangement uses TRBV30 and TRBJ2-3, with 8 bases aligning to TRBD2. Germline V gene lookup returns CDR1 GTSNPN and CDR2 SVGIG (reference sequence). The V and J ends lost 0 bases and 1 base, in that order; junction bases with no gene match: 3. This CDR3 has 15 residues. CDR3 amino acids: CAWSVSRGGTDTQYF. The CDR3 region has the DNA TGTGCCTGGAGTGTTTCGCGGGGGGGCACAGATACGCAGTATTTT.

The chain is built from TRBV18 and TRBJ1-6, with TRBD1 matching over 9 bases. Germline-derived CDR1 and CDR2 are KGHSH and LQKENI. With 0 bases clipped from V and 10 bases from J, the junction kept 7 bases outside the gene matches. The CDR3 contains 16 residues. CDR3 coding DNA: TGTGCCAGCTCACCACCGAGGGACAGGGAACGGTCACCCCTCCACTTT. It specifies CASSPPRDRERSPLHF.

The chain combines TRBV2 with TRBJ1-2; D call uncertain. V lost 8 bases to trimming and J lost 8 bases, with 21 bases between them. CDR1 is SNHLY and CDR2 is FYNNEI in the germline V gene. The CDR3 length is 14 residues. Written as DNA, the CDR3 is TGTGCCAGCTCCCTGGACGGACCCACTAGCGGCTACACCTTC. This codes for CASSLDGPTSGYTF.